Below, 21 T cell receptor beta chains from the same sample are listed, as sequenced in a study of blood T cells in healthy people across ages. Alongside a J-beta primer mix, a sample-barcoded 5' primer served in a second PCR lasting roughly 7 to 11 cycles. TCRdb reanalysed the 5' RACE reads using MiXCR and keeps one entry per CDR3 protein. The sample includes around 700,000 distinct CDR3 sequences, approximately 25% seen only once; the top ten take roughly a tenth. Another study also made use of these data, one on T cells of mothers and their children.

The sequenced sample consisted of blood. The receptors stem from a boy between 10 and 17 years old in good health.

There are a few counts of this clonotype. The V call is TRBV27, the J call TRBJ2-7; D gene ambiguous. Germline assignment: CDR1 MNHEY and CDR2 SMNVEV (reference sequence). V lost 4 bases and J lost 0, with 10 bases in between. This CDR3 is 14 amino acids long. The CDR3 is CASSSSESSYEQYF. The CDR3 coding sequence is TGTGCCAGCAGTTCATCCGAGAGCTCCTACGAGCAGTACTTC.

This clonotype was seen more than once but under ten times. The genes are TRBV20-1 and TRBJ2-1; no clear D. V shed 3 bases and J shed 0 bases, with 12 bases lying between them. Germline V gene sequence: CDR1 DFQATT, CDR2 SNEGSKA (reference sequence). CDR3 length equals 15 residues. CDR3 residues: CSASKSTGSYNEQFF. For the CDR3, the DNA is TGCAGTGCTAGTAAGTCTACGGGCTCCTACAATGAGCAGTTCTTC.

V gene TRBV12-3 or TRBV12-4 combines with J gene TRBJ2-5; 12 positions match TRBD2. The DNA end is more similar to TRBJ2-1, so the J call may be wrong. This CDR3 contains 15 residues. The CDR3 region has the DNA TGTGCCAGCAGTCCCCGGACTAGCGGGAACAATGAGCAGTTCTTC. Amino acids: CASSPRTSGNNEQFF.

V usage is TRBV7-9 and J usage is TRBJ2-5; perhaps TRBD2 as D (6 bases). This CDR3 contains 16 residues. Germline values: CDR1 SEHNR, CDR2 FQNEAQ (reference sequence). V was shortened by 0 bases and J by 4 bases, with 15 bases between the two germline ends. The CDR3 loop is CASSLAAGNQGETQYF. The CDR3 DNA reads TGTGCCAGCAGCTTAGCGGCGGGGAATCAGGGAGAGACCCAGTACTTC.

The chain employs TRBV29-1 and TRBJ2-3; perhaps TRBD2 as D (6 bases). CDR3 length equals 16 residues. The V and J ends lost 6 bases and 0 bases respectively, with 19 bases between them. Germline-derived CDR1 and CDR2 are SQVTM and ANQGSEA. The CDR3 sequence: CSVAGTSTSSTDTQYF. The CDR3 bases are TGCAGCGTGGCCGGGACTTCGACCTCTAGCACAGATACGCAGTATTTT.

The rearrangement links TRBV10-3 to TRBJ2-7; the D gene is possibly TRBD1 (7 bases). V lost 1 base and J lost 4, with 14 bases in between. The germline V gene encodes CDR1 ENHRY and CDR2 SYGVKD. The CDR3 is made up of 15 amino acids. CDR3 residues: CAISEWGRGAYEQYF. The CDR3 region has the DNA TGTGCCATCAGTGAGTGGGGCAGGGGGGCATACGAGCAGTACTTC.

The chain combines TRBV18 with TRBJ2-3; 10 nucleotides agree with TRBD2. This CDR3 is built from 15 residues. Germline CDR1 is KGHSH and CDR2 is LQKENI. The V and J ends lost 3 bases and 5 bases, in that order; junction bases with no gene match: 5. The CDR3 DNA sequence: TGTGCCAGCTCACCTTCCAGCGGGGGGGGAGATACGCAGTATTTT. This encodes CASSPSSGGGDTQYF.

This clonotype occurred a few times. This rearrangement joins TRBV5-5 to TRBJ2-3; 10 bases match TRBD2. Trimming took 4 bases from V and 4 from J; bases not matched to a gene: 9. The CDR3 is 16 amino acids. The germline gives CDR1 SGHKS, CDR2 YYEKEE (reference sequence). CDR3 in DNA: TGTGCCAGCAGCCCTCTCGCTAGCGGGAGTTCAGATACGCAGTATTTT. Its protein is CASSPLASGSSDTQYF. Filled out from reference TRBV5-5 and TRBJ2-3, the complete variable domain reads DAGVTQSPTHLIKTRGQQVTLRCSPISGHKSVSWYQQVLGQGPQFIFQYYEKEERGRGNFPDRFSARQFPNYSSELNVNALLLGDSALYLCASSPLASGSSDTQYFGPGTRLTVL.

The rearrangement links TRBV7-9 to TRBJ2-7, with TRBD2 matching 8 bases. The J call may be incorrect, as the DNA end agrees better with TRBJ2-1. The V gene's germline CDR1 is SEHNR and CDR2 FQNEAQ (reference sequence). The CDR3 totals 16 residues. This CDR3 is CASSHLAGPNYNEQFF. CDR3 in DNA: TGTGCCAGCAGCCATCTAGCGGGCCCCAACTACAATGAGCAGTTCTTC.

The rearrangement joins TRBV12-3 or TRBV12-4 to TRBJ2-5, with D possibly being TRBD1 or TRBD2 (5 bases each). Trimming took 6 bases from V and 1 from J, leaving 12 bases between them. The CDR3 has 14 residues. The CDR3 reads CASSVGTPQETQYF. DNA for the CDR3: TGTGCCAGCAGCGTCGGGACGCCCCAAGAGACCCAGTACTTC.

A few counts support this clonotype. This sequence joins TRBV15 and TRBJ2-5, with D possibly matching TRBD1 (6 bases). The DNA matches TRBJ2-1 better at its end, which makes the J call doubtful. There are 14 residues in the CDR3. CDR1 and CDR2 from the germline V gene are LNHNV and YYDKDF (reference sequence). For the CDR3, the DNA is TGTGCCACCAGCACGCTACAGGGTAACGATGAGCAGTTCTTC. Its translation is CATSTLQGNDEQFF.

This clonotype occurred many times. V gene TRBV5-1 combines with J gene TRBJ2-5; D uncertain. This CDR3 is built from 13 residues. Trimming removed 4 bases from V and 5 bases from J, with 12 bases in between. Germline V gives CDR1 SGHRS, CDR2 YFSETQ. The CDR3 sequence is CASSPDRVETQYF. The CDR3 DNA is TGCGCCAGCAGCCCGGACCGCGTGGAGACCCAGTACTTC.

This clonotype was observed a handful of times. The chain uses TRBV6-5 and TRBJ1-2, with D perhaps matching TRBD1 (6 bases). CDR3 length: 12 residues. Germline loops: CDR1 MNHEY, CDR2 SVGAGI. V was cut by 6 bases and J by 7 bases, with 12 bases left in between. This CDR3 is CASRGHGLGYTF. The CDR3 DNA sequence: TGTGCCAGCAGGGGACATGGCCTTGGCTACACCTTC.

DNA for the CDR3: TGTGCCACCAGCAGCGACGTGGGCGGGGAGCTGTTTTTT. This gives the protein CATSSDVGGELFF. This chain uses TRBV15 with TRBJ2-2; D not resolved. CDR3 length equals 13 residues. Germline loops: CDR1 LNHNV, CDR2 YYDKDF (reference sequence). V lost 3 bases and J 7 bases, leaving 9 bases between the germline ends.

The rearrangement uses TRBV18 and TRBJ1-2; D not certain. In germline, CDR1 is KGHSH, CDR2 LQKENI. V shed 3 bases and J shed 3 bases, with 14 bases lying between them. There are 15 residues in the CDR3. The CDR3 region is CASSPPNEADYGYTF. The CDR3 bases are TGTGCCAGCTCACCGCCCAACGAAGCGGACTATGGCTACACCTTC.

The V call is TRBV29-1, the J call TRBJ2-1; 7 bases are shared with TRBD1. V lost 0 bases, J lost 4 bases, and 9 bases stayed unmatched. Germline CDR1 and CDR2: SQVTM and ANQGSEA. The CDR3 consists of 16 residues. The DNA of the CDR3 is TGCAGCGTTGAAGATCCGGACAGGCGATCATACAATGAGCAGTTCTTC. Encoded protein: CSVEDPDRRSYNEQFF.

V usage is TRBV28 and J usage is TRBJ2-1; TRBD2 matches at 12 bases. CDR3 length: 18 residues. The V gene's germline CDR1 is MDHEN and CDR2 SYDVKM. J lost 2 bases, V lost 6 bases, and 11 bases had no gene match. The CDR3 loop reads CASSLTSGSAPPYNEQFF. CDR3 DNA: TGTGCCAGCAGCTTGACTAGCGGGAGCGCCCCTCCCTACAATGAGCAGTTCTTC.

The chain employs TRBV2 and TRBJ2-7; D call uncertain. CDR1 SNHLY and CDR2 FYNNEI come from the germline V gene. The CDR3 extends over 14 amino acids. Deletions cut 8 bases from V and 4 bases from J, with 18 bases between. The DNA of the CDR3 is TGTGCCAGCGCCCCCCCCACTCCCTCTTACGAGCAGTACTTC. It is translated as CASAPPTPSYEQYF.

This clonotype was picked up a small number of times. The chain combines TRBV28 with TRBJ2-1, with 7 bases lining up with TRBD2. The junction had 6 bases not matched to a gene; V was cut back by 6 bases and J by 1 base. The germline V gene encodes CDR1 MDHEN and CDR2 SYDVKM. This CDR3 contains 15 residues. CDR3 in amino acids: CASRAGTKSYNEQFF. Here the CDR3 DNA reads TGTGCCAGCAGAGCCGGGACTAAATCCTACAATGAGCAGTTCTTC.

This clonotype was seen more than once but under ten times. This rearrangement joins TRBV6-5 to TRBJ1-6, with TRBD1 as a possible D gene (6 bases). The V gene's germline CDR1 is MNHEY and CDR2 SVGAGI. Trimming pared 2 bases from V and 9 bases from J, leaving 11 bases between. The CDR3 is made up of 14 amino acids. DNA of the CDR3: TGTGCCAGCAGTTACGGCGGGGGGCCTTCACCCCTCCACTTT. Its translation: CASSYGGGPSPLHF.

This clonotype was counted only a few times. No conserved phenylalanine or tryptophan ends this CDR3, so it is likely a read error. The rearrangement links TRBV7-2 to TRBJ1-1, with D unresolved. Trimming took off 3 bases at V and 0 bases at J, with 8 bases between the two ends. Germline assignment: CDR1 SGHTA and CDR2 FQGNSA. The CDR3 is 14 residues long. The CDR3 nucleotides read TGTGCCAGCAGCTTGAGTCTTTTGAACACTGAAGCTTTCCTT. It is translated as CASSLSLLNTEAFL.